Below are 5 T cell receptor beta chains sequenced from a single sample in a study of blood T cells in healthy people across ages. The second PCR ran roughly 6 to 12 cycles with a sample-barcoded 5' primer and J-beta primers. TCRdb processed the 5' RACE reads anew with MiXCR; each CDR3 protein has one entry. The sample consists of roughly 720,000 distinct CDR3 sequences, 40% to 65% of them appearing once. The sequenced sample consisted of blood. The origin of the receptors is a man at least 80 years old in good health.

CDR3 bases: TGTGCCAGCAGTTCCCGCCCGGGGGGGACTACGCAGCAGTACTTC. This sequence encodes CASSSRPGGTTQQYF. The V call is TRBV6-5, the J call TRBJ2-4; 8 nucleotides agree with TRBD2. Germline V lookup: CDR1 MNHEY, CDR2 SVGAGI. CDR3 length: 15 amino acids. With 4 bases clipped from V and 13 bases from J, the junction kept 15 bases outside the gene matches.

The chain carries TRBV27 and TRBJ1-2; D unclear. The CDR3 extends over 14 amino acids. Trimming stripped 9 bases from V and 2 bases from J, with 16 bases between. Germline CDR1 and CDR2: MNHEY and SMNVEV (reference sequence). As DNA, the CDR3 is TGTGCCAGTCGGGCGGATCACCGAAACTATGGCTACACCTTC. Protein: CASRADHRNYGYTF.

This clonotype was recorded only once. The chain employs TRBV4-2 and TRBJ2-1; D is perhaps TRBD1 or TRBD2 (5 bases each). Per the germline V gene, CDR1 is LGHNA and CDR2 is YNFKEQ. CDR3 size: 21 residues. The V end lost 2 bases, the J end lost 6 bases, and 32 bases lay between the germline ends. CDR3 sequence: CASSQRVPGPKGAPVGNEQFF. As DNA, the CDR3 is TGTGCCAGCAGCCAAAGGGTGCCGGGACCCAAAGGAGCCCCTGTCGGCAATGAGCAGTTCTTC.

CDR3 loop: CASSAWGNSNQPQHF. The CDR3 coding sequence is TGTGCCAGCAGTGCCTGGGGAAATAGCAATCAGCCCCAGCATTTT. The chain couples TRBV2 to TRBJ1-5; D is unresolved. V lost 4 bases, J lost 0 bases, and 10 bases lay in between. The germline CDR1 and CDR2 sequences are SNHLY and FYNNEI. The CDR3 runs to 15 residues. Filled out from reference TRBV2 and TRBJ1-5, the complete variable domain reads EPEVTQTPSHQVTQMGQEVILRCVPISNHLYFYWYRQILGQKVEFLVSFYNNEISEKSEIFDDQFSVERPDGSNFTLKIRSTKLEDSAMYFCASSAWGNSNQPQHFGDGTRLSIL.

A remark on this clonotype: A read error may account for a junction end that differs from germline. The chain combines TRBV6-6 with TRBJ1-5, with a weak D call TRBD1 (6 bases). Germline V gene data show CDR1 as MNHNY and CDR2 as SVGAGI (reference sequence). The CDR3 is 17 amino acids. CDR3 loop: CASSYSLGSGGNQPQHF. DNA of the CDR3: TGTGCCAGCAGTTACTCCTTAGGGAGTGGGGGCAATCAACCCCAGCATTTT.